One sample yielded the 10 T cell receptor beta chains listed below, sequenced in a study of cytomegalovirus exposure and HLA in healthy donors. Amplification used 60 Vbeta primers and 13 Jbeta primers. Sequenced by immunoSEQ multiplex PCR; TCRdb stores in-frame clones only, minus some. The table includes 99,000 or so clones, 75% to 85% detected once. Material: PBMCs. Receptor source: a male donor in good health and CMV-seropositive.

To note about this clone: A read error may produce the germline difference seen at one junction end. The rearrangement links TRBV5-1 to TRBJ1-2; perhaps TRBD1 as D (5 bases). Germline-derived CDR1 and CDR2 are SGHRS and YFSETQ. The CDR3 spans 13 residues. CDR3: CASSFGQANGYTF. The CDR3 DNA sequence: TGCGCCAGCAGCTTTGGACAAGCCAATGGCTATACCTTC.

A few counts support this clone. This chain uses TRBV6-1 with TRBJ1-5; maybe TRBD1 (6 bases). CDR3 length: 14 amino acids. Germline V gene lookup returns CDR1 MNHNS and CDR2 SASEGT. V dropped 1 base and J dropped 4 bases, with 8 bases sitting between them. CDR3 coding DNA: TGTGCCAGCAGTGAAGGGACAGTAAATCAGCCCCAGCATTTT. Its protein product is CASSEGTVNQPQHF.

The rearrangement uses TRBV5-6 and TRBJ2-7, with 7 positions matching TRBD2. The CDR3 contains 14 residues. Per germline, CDR1 SGHDT and CDR2 YYEEEE. V dropped 0 bases and J dropped 4; count of bases not matched to a gene: 4. The CDR3 DNA reads as TGTGCCAGCAGCTTGGACGGGGGGTGGTACGAGCAGTACTTC. This gives the protein CASSLDGGWYEQYF.

This chain connects TRBV30 to TRBJ2-7, with 11 bases fitting TRBD1. The CDR3 has 16 residues. The V and J ends lost 3 bases and 2 bases, in that order; junction bases with no gene match: 9. Germline CDR1 is GTSNPN and CDR2 is SVGIG (reference sequence). DNA for the CDR3: TGTGCCTGGAGGGGACAGGGGGAAGTTAGTCCCTACGAGCAGTACTTC. Amino acid sequence: CAWRGQGEVSPYEQYF.

This clone was recorded once. The CDR3 region is CASSVAGRSSYNEQFF. CDR3 sequence (DNA): TGTGCCAGCAGCGTAGCTGGGAGGAGCTCCTACAATGAGCAGTTCTTC. The J gene is TRBJ2-1, the V gene TRBV9, with D tentatively TRBD2 (6 bases). The CDR3 spans 16 residues. Trimming took 0 bases from V and 0 from J, leaving 10 bases between them. Per germline, CDR1 SGDLS and CDR2 YYNGEE.

The rearrangement uses TRBV13 and TRBJ1-1; D ambiguous. Germline assignment: CDR1 PRHDT and CDR2 FYEKMQ (reference sequence). V dropped 3 bases and J dropped 8 bases, with 13 bases sitting between them. The CDR3 consists of 13 residues. The CDR3: CASSFSVPMEAFF. DNA for the CDR3: TGTGCCAGCAGCTTTTCGGTTCCCATGGAAGCTTTCTTT. The whole variable domain, remainder taken from reference TRBV13 and TRBJ1-1, is AAGVIQSPRHLIKEKRETATLKCYPIPRHDTVYWYQQGPGQDPQFLISFYEKMQSDKGSIPDRFSAQQFSDYHSELNMSSLELGDSALYFCASSFSVPMEAFFGQGTRLTVV.

The chain combines TRBV19 with TRBJ1-5; D uncertain. CDR1 and CDR2 from the germline V gene are LNHDA and SQIVND (reference sequence). Deletions cut 0 bases from V and 6 bases from J, with 9 bases between. The CDR3 is 14 residues long. The chain's CDR3 is CASSIETTRQPQHF. DNA of the CDR3: TGTGCCAGTAGTATAGAAACTACTCGTCAGCCCCAGCATTTT.

The J gene is TRBJ2-3, the V gene TRBV14, with TRBD2 identical over 9 bases. Germline lookup yields CDR1 SGHDN and CDR2 FVKESK. The CDR3 extends over 16 amino acids. The junction had 7 bases not matched to a gene; V was cut back by 2 bases and J by 4 bases. CDR3 region: CASSQFGGGAADTQYF. CDR3 in DNA: TGTGCCAGCAGCCAATTCGGCGGGGGGGCGGCAGATACGCAGTATTTT.

J is TRBJ2-2 and V is TRBV30, with D possibly being TRBD1 (6 bases). The V gene's germline CDR1 is GTSNPN and CDR2 SVGIG (reference sequence). Trimming took off 0 bases at V and 4 bases at J, with 15 bases between the two ends. The CDR3 contains 16 residues. The CDR3, as DNA: TGTGCCTGGAGTGTACAAAGGAACAGGGCCACCGGGGAGCTGTTTTTT. Residues: CAWSVQRNRATGELFF.

V gene TRBV7-9 combines with J gene TRBJ1-6, with 9 bases identical to TRBD1. With V trimmed by 8 bases and J by 6 bases, 8 bases remained unmatched. Per germline, CDR1 SEHNR and CDR2 FQNEAQ (reference sequence). CDR3 size: 15 residues. CDR3 sequence reads: CASRFGDRANSPLHF. CDR3 nucleotide sequence: TGTGCCAGCCGTTTTGGGGACAGGGCTAATTCACCCCTCCACTTT.